Each of the 21 T cell receptor beta chains below was sequenced from the same sample in a study of T cell changes during pregnancy in multiple sclerosis. Produced via immunoSEQ multiplex PCR; TCRdb's table is partial and in-frame only. There are 45,000 to 60,000 clones in the sample; around 92% occur only once, and roughly 0.71% lies in the top ten. The source material was CD4+ T cells from peripheral blood mononuclear cells, sampled in the third trimester of pregnancy. These receptors came from a female donor with multiple sclerosis, enrolled in a pregnancy study.

The chain joins TRBV7-2 to TRBJ2-5; 8 bases map to TRBD1. CDR3 length: 14 amino acids. Germline CDR1 and CDR2: SGHTA and FQGNSA. The ends lost 1 base at V and 7 bases at J; junction bases unmatched: 5. The CDR3 is CASSLEDRAGTQYF. Here the CDR3 DNA reads TGTGCCAGCAGCTTAGAGGACAGGGCCGGGACCCAGTACTTC.

The CDR3 is CASIHAGARDEQYF. DNA of the CDR3: TGTGCCAGCATCCACGCGGGCGCCCGAGACGAGCAGTACTTC. The rearrangement links TRBV7-2 to TRBJ2-7, with a tentative D call TRBD2 (5 bases). V shed 7 bases and J shed 5 bases, with 18 bases lying between them. The V gene's germline CDR1 is SGHTA and CDR2 FQGNSA. This CDR3 is built from 14 residues.

The J gene is TRBJ1-2, the V gene TRBV18; 7 positions match TRBD1. Trimming removed 3 bases from V and 0 bases from J; junction bases left unmatched: 7. This CDR3 has 16 amino acids. Germline V gives CDR1 KGHSH, CDR2 LQKENI. The CDR3 coding sequence is TGTGCCAGCTCACCCCTAGAGGGGGCGTCTAACTATGGCTACACCTTC. Its translation is CASSPLEGASNYGYTF.

The V gene is TRBV7-2, the J gene TRBJ2-7; 7 bases are shared with TRBD1. The CDR3 has 14 amino acids. V was clipped by 6 bases and J by 2 bases; unmatched bases: 7. CDR1 and CDR2 from the germline V gene are SGHTA and FQGNSA. Written as DNA, the CDR3 is TGTGCCAGCAGTAGAGGGGGACAGCCCTACGAGCAGTACTTC. Its protein is CASSRGGQPYEQYF.

The rearrangement links TRBV7-9 to TRBJ1-4; 8 nucleotides agree with TRBD1. The trim removed 2 bases at V and 6 bases at J, leaving 8 bases unmatched. The CDR3 extends over 16 amino acids. Germline values: CDR1 SEHNR, CDR2 FQNEAQ (reference sequence). The chain's CDR3 is CASSLQGARIYEKLFF. The CDR3 DNA follows: TGTGCCAGCAGCTTACAGGGGGCGCGAATCTATGAAAAACTGTTTTTT.

This sequence joins TRBV6-6 and TRBJ1-5; D uncertain. CDR3 length equals 13 residues. V dropped 7 bases and J dropped 0 bases, with 7 bases sitting between them. Germline V gene data show CDR1 as MNHNY and CDR2 as SVGAGI (reference sequence). The CDR3 protein is CASTPNSNQPQHF. The CDR3 nucleotides are TGTGCCAGCACCCCAAATAGCAATCAGCCCCAGCATTTT.

The CDR3 DNA follows: TGTGCTAGTGGTTTGGTAACAGGGGGCTCTGTCAATCAGCCCCAGCATTTT. As protein: CASGLVTGGSVNQPQHF. The V and J genes are TRBV12-5 and TRBJ1-5; 9 nucleotides agree with TRBD1. Germline CDR1 reads LGHNT; CDR2 reads FRNRAP. V was pared by 0 bases and J by 3 bases, with 6 bases of the junction left unmatched. The CDR3 is made up of 17 amino acids.

The chain joins TRBV7-4 to TRBJ1-5; weak D call: TRBD1 (5 bases). The CDR3 is 15 amino acids. Trimming pared 0 bases from V and 5 bases from J, leaving 11 bases between. CDR1 is SGHVT and CDR2 is SQSDAQ in the germline V gene. The CDR3 DNA sequence: TGTGCCAGCAGCTTAGCAGGGGTTACGGATCAGCCCCAGCATTTT. Protein sequence: CASSLAGVTDQPQHF.

The chain is built from TRBV5-6 and TRBJ1-1, with TRBD1 as a possible D gene (6 bases). Germline V gene sequence: CDR1 SGHDT, CDR2 YYEEEE. V was pared by 1 base and J by 2 bases, with 24 bases between. This CDR3 spans 19 amino acids. CDR3 region: CASSLRSRGQRGLNTEAFF. CDR3 sequence (DNA): TGTGCCAGCAGCTTGAGGTCGCGGGGGCAGAGGGGTCTCAACACTGAAGCTTTCTTT. Full variable domain (missing parts from reference TRBV5-6 and TRBJ1-1): DAGVTQSPTHLIKTRGQQVTLRCSPKSGHDTVSWYQQALGQGPQFIFQYYEEEERQRGNFPDRFSGHQFPNYSSELNVNALLLGDSALYLCASSLRSRGQRGLNTEAFFGQGTRLTVV.

The gene calls are TRBV23-1 and TRBJ2-1; D is perhaps TRBD2 (6 bases). Being an ORF, TRBV23-1 has a function that is uncertain. V was clipped by 7 bases and J by 5 bases, with 15 bases between them. CDR3 size: 14 residues. CDR3 nucleotides: TGCGCCAGCATCCTCCCCGGAGGGGACAATGAGCAGTTCTTC. Its translation is CASILPGGDNEQFF.

This clone was picked up one time. J is TRBJ2-1 and V is TRBV2, with TRBD2 identical over 8 bases. The trim removed 3 bases at V and 3 bases at J, leaving 10 bases unmatched. Germline V gives CDR1 SNHLY, CDR2 FYNNEI. This CDR3 contains 17 residues. The CDR3 nucleotides are TGTGCCAGCAGTGAGGAACGGGGGGGCCCCTTCTACAATGAGCAGTTCTTC. Protein product: CASSEERGGPFYNEQFF.

The chain employs TRBV6-5 and TRBJ1-1, with D unclear. This CDR3 is built from 14 residues. The V and J ends lost 6 bases and 1 base respectively, with 12 bases between them. CDR1 is MNHEY and CDR2 is SVGAGI in the germline V gene. The CDR3 region has the DNA TGTGCCAGCAGCCCCGCCAGTTCGAACACTGAAGCTTTCTTT. Translated: CASSPASSNTEAFF.

The chain combines TRBV19 with TRBJ2-3, with TRBD2 matching 8 bases. The germline V gene encodes CDR1 LNHDA and CDR2 SQIVND (reference sequence). This CDR3 is built from 15 residues. Trimming at V came to 5 bases and at J to 3 bases, leaving 7 bases not matched to a gene. The CDR3 DNA reads as TGTGCCAGTAGTCGGGGGGGGGAACCAACAGATACGCAGTATTTT. Protein: CASSRGGEPTDTQYF.

The chain joins TRBV11-2 to TRBJ2-1; 7 bases match TRBD1. V lost 6 bases to trimming and J lost 3 bases; unmatched junction nucleotides: 11. The CDR3 spans 16 residues. In germline, CDR1 is SGHAT, CDR2 FQNNGV. The CDR3 region is CASRPPGTALYNEQFF. The DNA for the CDR3 is TGTGCCAGCAGACCCCCCGGGACAGCACTCTACAATGAGCAGTTCTTC.

The rearrangement links TRBV7-2 to TRBJ2-1; D remains unclear. V dropped 5 bases and J dropped 8 bases, with 7 bases sitting between them. The CDR3 is 11 residues long. Germline-derived CDR1 and CDR2 are SGHTA and FQGNSA. The CDR3 sequence: CASSPLDEQFF. For the CDR3, the DNA is TGTGCCAGCAGCCCCCTAGATGAGCAGTTCTTC.

V gene TRBV5-8 combines with J gene TRBJ1-3, with D tentatively TRBD1 (6 bases). V dropped 5 bases and J dropped 5 bases, with 20 bases sitting between them. The V gene's germline CDR1 is SGHTS and CDR2 YDEGEE. CDR3 length: 16 residues. The CDR3 loop is CASRHGVGAWRNTIYF. CDR3 nucleotide sequence: TGTGCCAGCAGGCACGGCGTGGGGGCTTGGCGAAACACCATATATTTT.

The chain combines TRBV7-2 with TRBJ2-3, with unresolved D. The germline V gene has CDR1 SGHTA and CDR2 FQGNSA. With 4 bases removed from V and 6 bases from J, the gap between germline ends came to 11 bases. The length of the CDR3 is 13 residues. CDR3 in amino acids: CASSSYLWDTQYF. For the CDR3, the DNA is TGTGCCAGCAGCTCCTACTTATGGGATACGCAGTATTTT.

CDR3 bases: TGCGCCAGCAGCCAAGGGGCGGGGGGGCACACAGATACGCAGTATTTT. As protein: CASSQGAGGHTDTQYF. This chain links TRBV4-3 with TRBJ2-3, with 9 bases matching TRBD2. The V gene's germline CDR1 is LGHNA and CDR2 YSLEER. The CDR3 loop spans 16 amino acids. The V and J ends lost 1 base and 2 bases, in that order; junction bases with no gene match: 4.

This chain joins TRBV5-4 and TRBJ2-1, with D tentatively TRBD1 (5 bases). Germline loops: CDR1 SGHNT, CDR2 YYREEE (reference sequence). Trimming took 4 bases from V and 4 from J, leaving 15 bases between them. The length of the CDR3 is 15 residues. The CDR3 spells CASSTRQNRYNEQFF. CDR3 nucleotide sequence: TGTGCCAGCAGCACACGACAGAACCGATACAATGAGCAGTTCTTC. The full variable domain, rest sourced from reference TRBV5-4 and TRBJ2-1, is ETGVTQSPTHLIKTRGQQVTLRCSSQSGHNTVSWYQQALGQGPQFIFQYYREEENGRGNFPPRFSGLQFPNYSSELNVNALELDDSALYLCASSTRQNRYNEQFFGPGTRLTVL.

The chain links TRBV27 to TRBJ1-2, with a tentative D call TRBD1 (6 bases). The V gene's germline CDR1 is MNHEY and CDR2 SMNVEV (reference sequence). V lost 8 bases and J 1 base, leaving 20 bases between the germline ends. The CDR3 has 16 residues. CDR3 sequence: CASSRGAGDINYGYTF. DNA for the CDR3: TGTGCCAGCTCCCGGGGGGCAGGAGATATTAACTATGGCTACACCTTC.

The rearrangement joins TRBV6-1 to TRBJ1-6; the match to TRBD1 covers 10 bases. The trim removed 4 bases at V and 8 bases at J, leaving 5 bases unmatched. Germline CDR1 is MNHNS and CDR2 is SASEGT. The CDR3 is 15 amino acids. This CDR3 is CASSGAGTGDSPLHF. In DNA, the CDR3 is TGTGCCAGCAGTGGGGCCGGGACAGGGGATTCACCCCTCCACTTT.